The sample holds many counts of the clone carrying this TCR beta chain. What it binds is not known. The time point is: newly diagnosed GD, antithyroid drugs for less than 3 months. Construction of the TCR library relied on RNA isolated from PBMCs. Patients came from an endocrinology department in Xi'an, China. EDTA tubes received 7.5 to 9 milliliters of collected peripheral blood. The sample comes from a study of regulatory T cells in long-lasting Graves disease. J gave up 6 bases and V 1 base, and 4 bases lay outside the gene matches. Germline CDR1 reads SGHTA; CDR2 reads FQGTGA. The CDR3 is 15 amino acids. CDR3 regions were amplified by Arm-PCR using iRepertoire HTBI primers to build TCR beta libraries. Via MiXCR, TCRdb re-called the multiplex PCR reads, giving one row per CDR3 protein. The table has approximately 300,000 distinct CDR3 sequences, 18% seen once; the top ten hold more than 30%. Study results and caveats: Relative to new patients (around 1,000), persistent patients exhibited greater sharing of public clonotypes (approximately 3,000). Favored gene segments in persistent disease were TRBV28, TRBJ1-2 and TRBJ2-5.

Sample: peripheral blood mononuclear cells (PBMCs), taken at new diagnosis, from a patient treated with antithyroid drugs. The receptor's source is a female donor with Graves disease. The chain joins TRBV7-3 to TRBJ2-1; 9 bases agree with TRBD2. The CDR3 reads CASSLSGRGVNEQFF. The CDR3 nucleotides are TGTGCCAGCAGCTTAAGCGGGAGGGGTGTCAATGAGCAGTTCTTC.